Listed below are T cell receptor beta chains from one sample, sequenced in a study of metastatic and nonmetastatic thyroid tumors. TCRdb used MiXCR to call clones anew from the PCR reads. The table lists about 33,000 clones, about 15% of them singletons. The source material was blood. The receptors come from a female donor with papillary thyroid cancer or a benign thyroid nodule (not recorded which). Some clones in this sample may be carry-over from other donors' samples. The CDR3 runs from the conserved cysteine through the conserved F or W. A D gene is named only where the DNA matches it firmly. Clone size, where shown, is once, few, many, or a class for clones that have expanded.

j_call	cdr3_length	clone_size	v_call	d_call	cdr3_aa	cdr3_nt
TRBJ1-5	14	many	TRBV6-5	NA	CASSYDPGRQPQHF	TGTGCCAGCAGTTACGACCCGGGGAGGCAGCCCCAGCATTTT
TRBJ2-3	15	many	TRBV28	NA	CASSFGGGDPDTQYF	TGTGCCAGCAGTTTTGGAGGAGGGGACCCAGATACGCAGTATTTT
TRBJ2-5	17	many	TRBV20-1	NA	CSPLAPPGAGIQETQYF	TGCAGTCCCCTGGCCCCCCCAGGGGCAGGTATACAAGAGACCCAGTACTTC
TRBJ2-1	13	many	TRBV5-4	NA	CASSLASNNEQFF	TGTGCCAGCAGCTTGGCCTCGAACAATGAGCAGTTCTTC
TRBJ1-1	13	NA	TRBV20-1	TRBD1	CSARETGDAEAFF	TGCAGTGCTAGAGAAACAGGGGACGCTGAAGCTTTCTTT
TRBJ1-4	15	many	TRBV5-1	TRBD1	CASSLVGTGSEKLFF	TGCGCCAGCAGCTTGGTGGGGACAGGGTCAGAAAAACTGTTTTTT
TRBJ1-1	14	many	TRBV12-3/TRBV12-4	NA	CASRISSTNTEAFF	TGTGCCAGCAGGATTAGCTCCACGAACACTGAAGCTTTCTTT
TRBJ1-3	16	NA	TRBV28	NA	CASSPGWPDSGNTIYF	TGTGCCAGCAGTCCGGGATGGCCGGACTCTGGAAACACCATATATTTT
TRBJ2-7	14	NA	TRBV25-1	TRBD1	CASSDGTVGYEQYF	TGTGCCAGCAGTGATGGGACAGTTGGTTACGAGCAGTACTTC
TRBJ2-7	13	many	TRBV7-2	NA	CASSLSGIYEQYF	TGTGCCAGCAGCTTATCAGGGATCTACGAGCAGTACTTC
TRBJ1-5	14	many	TRBV19	NA	CASSTGNSNQPQHF	TGTGCCAGTAGCACAGGTAATAGCAATCAGCCCCAGCATTTT
TRBJ2-2	14	many	TRBV30	NA	CAWNRLANTGELFF	TGTGCCTGGAATCGACTTGCGAACACCGGGGAGCTGTTTTTT
TRBJ2-1	13	many	TRBV3-1	NA	CASSRGPHNEQFF	TGTGCCAGCAGCCGAGGGCCCCACAATGAGCAGTTCTTC
TRBJ2-4	16	many	TRBV9	NA	CASSAPGPTWENIQYF	TGTGCCAGCAGCGCCCCGGGCCCAACCTGGGAAAACATTCAGTACTTC
TRBJ2-6	17	many	TRBV4-1	NA	CASSQARTPGGANVLTF	TGCGCCAGCAGCCAAGCCCGTACCCCCGGTGGGGCCAACGTCCTGACTTTC
TRBJ2-3	15	once	TRBV5-1	NA	CASSLGGPLADTQYF	TGCGCCAGCAGCTTGGGGGGACCGCTGGCAGATACGCAGTATTTT
TRBJ1-3	14	NA	TRBV20-1	TRBD1	CSAWDRGNENTIYF	TGCAGTGCTTGGGACAGGGGAAATGAAAACACCATATATTTT
TRBJ2-2	16	many	TRBV27	TRBD2	CASSSYRAGGTGELFF	TGTGCCAGCAGTTCCTACAGGGCGGGGGGAACCGGGGAGCTGTTTTTT
TRBJ2-7	13	many	TRBV5-5	TRBD2	CASSLVGGYEQYF	TGTGCCAGCAGCTTGGTGGGGGGGTACGAGCAGTACTTC
TRBJ1-3	18	many	TRBV3-1	NA	CASSQEGFGSEAGNTIYF	TGTGCCAGCAGCCAGGAGGGCTTCGGCTCTGAGGCTGGAAACACCATATATTTT
TRBJ2-3	14	many	TRBV6-2/TRBV6-3	NA	CASSYRLRTDTQYF	TGTGCCAGCAGTTACCGGCTCCGCACAGATACGCAGTATTTT
TRBJ2-2	15	many	TRBV2	TRBD2	CASGASGGAFGELFF	TGTGCCAGCGGGGCTAGCGGGGGGGCGTTCGGGGAGCTGTTTTTT
TRBJ2-2	18	many	TRBV9	TRBD1	CASSVGAGGWLNTGELFF	TGTGCCAGCAGCGTAGGGGCAGGGGGATGGCTAAACACCGGGGAGCTGTTTTTT
TRBJ1-5	12	NA	TRBV20-1	NA	CSARVGTKPQHF	TGCAGTGCTAGGGTCGGAACCAAGCCCCAGCATTTT
TRBJ1-4	15	many	TRBV28	TRBD1	CASSPPTGTAEKLFF	TGTGCCAGCAGTCCCCCGACAGGGACAGCTGAAAAACTGTTTTTT
TRBJ2-7	18	many	TRBV6-2/TRBV6-3	TRBD1	CASIDRTGIVTNSYEQYF	TGTGCCAGCATAGACCGGACAGGGATTGTTACCAATTCCTACGAGCAGTACTTC
TRBJ1-1	13	NA	TRBV20-1	NA	CSASREMNTEAFF	TGCAGTGCTAGTCGTGAGATGAACACTGAAGCTTTCTTT
TRBJ1-2	15	many	TRBV12-3/TRBV12-4	NA	CASSLVDRPNYGYTF	TGTGCCAGCAGTTTAGTGGACAGACCTAACTATGGCTACACCTTC
TRBJ2-7	16	many	TRBV19	TRBD2	CASSKLAGGHSYEQYF	TGTGCCAGTAGTAAACTAGCGGGAGGTCACTCCTACGAGCAGTACTTC
TRBJ2-1	16	few	TRBV10-3	TRBD2	CAISENNRAGDNEQFF	TGTGCCATCAGTGAGAACAATCGAGCGGGAGATAATGAGCAGTTCTTC
TRBJ2-2	15	medium-sized	TRBV12-3/TRBV12-4	NA	CASSSQGKGAGELFF	TGTGCCAGCAGTTCTCAGGGGAAAGGGGCCGGGGAGCTGTTTTTT
TRBJ2-1	16	many	TRBV11-2	NA	CASSLGELAERGEQFF	TGTGCCAGCAGCTTAGGTGAGTTAGCGGAAAGGGGTGAGCAGTTCTTC
TRBJ2-7	13	medium-sized	TRBV6-2/TRBV6-3	NA	CASSYSDSYEQYF	TGTGCCAGCAGTTACTCGGACTCCTACGAGCAGTACTTC
TRBJ2-2	15	NA	TRBV6-1	NA	CASSPTGRGTGELFF	TGTGCCAGCAGTCCAACAGGTAGAGGCACCGGGGAGCTGTTCTTT
TRBJ2-1	15	many	TRBV11-3	TRBD1	CASSLDGTGYNEQFF	TGTGCCAGCAGCTTAGACGGGACAGGGTACAATGAGCAGTTCTTC
TRBJ1-1	13	many	TRBV30	NA	CAWSVQGETEAFF	TGTGCCTGGAGTGTTCAGGGAGAGACTGAAGCTTTCTTT
TRBJ2-4	14	many	TRBV18	TRBD2	CASSPRGGGDQTSF	TGTGCCAGCTCACCACGCGGGGGGGGCGATCAGACTAGCTTC
TRBJ1-1	14	many	TRBV20-1	NA	CSARGDGGSTEAFF	TGCAGTGCTAGGGGGGACGGAGGAAGCACTGAAGCTTTCTTT
TRBJ1-1	14	few	TRBV19	NA	CASTQRWGVTEAFF	TGTGCCAGTACCCAAAGGTGGGGTGTCACTGAAGCTTTCTTT
TRBJ2-1	15	many	TRBV29-1	TRBD2	CSVTPGTSGANEQFF	TGCAGCGTGACACCCGGGACTAGCGGGGCCAATGAGCAGTTCTTC
TRBJ2-7	16	NA	TRBV9	NA	CASSPRWGGQVTEQYF	TGTGCCAGCAGCCCACGATGGGGGGGACAGGTCACCGAGCAGTACTTC
TRBJ2-1	14	many	TRBV9	TRBD2	CASSVGTSVAEQFF	TGTGCCAGCAGCGTAGGGACTAGCGTCGCCGAGCAGTTCTTC